Below are 22 T cell receptor beta chains sequenced from a single sample in a study of human T cells and chemical hapten exposure (dated by TCRdb to 2020 to 2022). The method behind the library was RACE. The sequencing machine was a NextSeq 500. TCRdb applied fastp at Q25 and MiXCR to the public reads, then kept only in-frame beta chains. Each entry is one CDR3 protein sequence, shown with its most common DNA and genes. This sample has approximately 110,000 distinct CDR3 sequences in its table, and approximately 11% of those were observed once. The ten largest clones represent approximately 3.5% of the sample. The intended sense of this specimen's time point label: patch test 1, 2 weeks after DPC sensitization. This specimen's treatment or condition label, interpreted: therapeutic diphenylcyclopropenone sensitization with weekly scalp DPC. The starting material was whole blood, obtained in connection with sensitization to the hapten diphenylcyclopropenone (DPC). The origin of the receptors is a woman aged 40 to 50 with alopecia areata. Some clones in this sample may be carry-over from other donors' samples.

This clonotype was picked up many times. The rearrangement joins TRBV27 to TRBJ2-1, with 9 bases aligning to TRBD2. The germline CDR1 and CDR2 sequences are MNHEY and SMNVEV (reference sequence). This CDR3 spans 15 amino acids. Trimming at V came to 5 bases and at J to 4 bases, leaving 6 bases not matched to a gene. In nucleotides, the CDR3 is TGTGCCAGCAGTCCCCTAGCGGGAAGGTACAATGAGCAGTTCTTC. This translates into CASSPLAGRYNEQFF.

This clonotype appeared a few times. V gene TRBV6-5 combines with J gene TRBJ1-1; 9 bases map to TRBD1. Per the germline V gene, CDR1 is MNHEY and CDR2 is SVGAGI. V shed 1 base and J 7 bases; nucleotides not matched to a gene: 7. The CDR3 contains 15 residues. CDR3: CASSYYRDRAGEAFF. The CDR3 DNA follows: TGTGCCAGCAGTTACTACCGGGACAGGGCGGGTGAAGCTTTCTTT.

V usage is TRBV6-1 and J usage is TRBJ2-5; D remains ambiguous. The CDR3 runs 12 residues. From germline, CDR1 is MNHNS and CDR2 SASEGT. V was shortened by 8 bases and J by 5 bases, with 12 bases between the two germline ends. CDR3 bases: TGTGCCAGCTCACCCCACGGGGAGACCCAGTACTTC. Amino acids: CASSPHGETQYF.

This clonotype showed up just a few times. This chain uses TRBV20-1 with TRBJ2-7; D uncertain. This CDR3 is 12 amino acids long. V was trimmed by 6 bases and J by 1 base, leaving 10 bases between them. Germline-derived CDR1 and CDR2 are DFQATT and SNEGSKA (reference sequence). In DNA, the CDR3 is TGCAGTGCCGAAAGCGTTTCCTACGAGCAGTACTTC. Its protein product is CSAESVSYEQYF.

A remark on this clonotype: A much larger clone lies one base from this, so it may be a read error. V gene TRBV7-9 combines with J gene TRBJ1-5; D is ambiguous. The CDR3 length is 12 residues. Trimming removed 1 base from V and 4 bases from J, with 2 bases in between. CDR1 is SEHNR and CDR2 is FQNEAQ in the germline V gene (reference sequence). CDR3 nucleotides: TGTGCCAGCAGCTTAGAGAATCAGCCCCAGCATTTT. Amino acid sequence: CASSLENQPQHF.

The sample holds many counts of this clonotype. This chain connects TRBV28 to TRBJ1-2, with 8 nucleotides matching TRBD1. The CDR3 consists of 15 residues. The ends lost 6 bases at V and 3 bases at J; junction bases unmatched: 9. The germline V gene has CDR1 MDHEN and CDR2 SYDVKM. CDR3 in amino acids: CASSSPGQGHYGYTF. CDR3 sequence (DNA): TGTGCCAGCAGCAGCCCCGGACAGGGTCACTATGGCTACACCTTC.

The table lists this clonotype with many counts. This sequence joins TRBV20-1 and TRBJ1-5, with D unresolved. The CDR3 sequence is 13 residues long. Germline-derived CDR1 and CDR2 are DFQATT and SNEGSKA (reference sequence). Trimming pared 6 bases from V and 0 bases from J, leaving 9 bases between. The chain's CDR3 is CSAKDPSNQPQHF. CDR3 DNA: TGCAGTGCCAAGGACCCTAGCAATCAGCCCCAGCATTTT.

The rearrangement links TRBV5-6 to TRBJ2-7, with 9 bases identical to TRBD1. With 7 bases clipped from V and 3 bases from J, the junction kept 8 bases outside the gene matches. This CDR3 comprises 14 residues. Germline-derived CDR1 and CDR2 are SGHDT and YYEEEE. The CDR3 here is CASRKPGQGYEQYF. CDR3 DNA sequence: TGTGCCAGCCGCAAACCGGGACAGGGCTACGAGCAGTACTTC.

This clonotype came up many times. The chain employs TRBV29-1 and TRBJ1-2, with no clear D. The CDR3 has 13 residues. V shed 5 bases and J shed 1 base, with 11 bases lying between them. The germline CDR1 and CDR2 sequences are SQVTM and ANQGSEA. As DNA, the CDR3 is TGCAGCGTTAGACCAGTTCATAACTATGGCTACACCTTC. Residues: CSVRPVHNYGYTF.

This clonotype was found a few times. V is TRBV20-1 and J is TRBJ2-3; D is perhaps TRBD2 (5 bases). The length of the CDR3 is 12 residues. The germline V gene has CDR1 DFQATT and CDR2 SNEGSKA (reference sequence). DNA of the CDR3: TGCAGCGGGGTTTTTGTGACAGATACGCAGTATTTT. It yields the protein CSGVFVTDTQYF.

This clonotype was detected many times. The chain has TRBV10-2 and TRBJ1-1, with D possibly TRBD1 on 5 matching bases. This CDR3 region has 11 residues. Germline V CDR1 and CDR2: WSHSY, SAAADI. V was clipped by 11 bases and J by 8 bases, with 15 bases between them. In DNA form, the CDR3 reads TGCGCCGCCCTAGGGGAGGCGGAAGCTTTCTTT. Protein sequence: CAALGEAEAFF.

This clonotype was counted at least ten times. The chain joins TRBV10-3 to TRBJ2-7, with 7 bases fitting TRBD1. CDR1 and CDR2 (germline): ENHRY, SYGVKD. The CDR3 loop spans 14 amino acids. V shed 7 bases, J shed 0 bases, and the junction held 6 bases outside the gene matches. Here the CDR3 reads CAINSGGSSYEQYF. DNA of the CDR3: TGTGCCATCAACTCAGGGGGTAGCTCCTACGAGCAGTACTTC.

This clonotype was counted at least ten times. The genes are TRBV27 and TRBJ1-6, with D possibly TRBD1 on 6 matching bases. The CDR3 runs to 17 residues. Trimming removed 6 bases at V and 5 bases at J, with 20 bases between. Per germline, CDR1 MNHEY and CDR2 SMNVEV (reference sequence). The CDR3 sequence is CASRPRQANPNNSPLHF. CDR3 sequence (DNA): TGTGCCAGCAGACCTCGACAGGCAAACCCTAATAATTCACCCCTCCACTTT.

For the CDR3, the DNA is TGTGCCACCGGCCAGGGGAGCAATCAGCCCCAGCATTTT. It encodes CATGQGSNQPQHF. The rearrangement links TRBV24-1 to TRBJ1-5, with D tentatively TRBD1 (6 bases). V shed 9 bases and J shed 1 base, with 9 bases lying between them. Germline V gene lookup returns CDR1 KGHDR and CDR2 SFDVKD. The CDR3 has 13 amino acids.

The sample holds a few counts of this clonotype. This rearrangement joins TRBV20-1 to TRBJ1-3; 8 nucleotides agree with TRBD1. V lost 0 bases, J lost 2 bases, and 9 bases stayed unmatched. The germline gives CDR1 DFQATT, CDR2 SNEGSKA (reference sequence). This CDR3 contains 17 residues. The CDR3 sequence: CSARDLTGTGPGNTIYF. The CDR3 bases are TGCAGTGCTAGAGATCTAACCGGGACAGGCCCTGGAAACACCATATATTTT.

This clonotype was seen a few times. The chain has TRBV19 and TRBJ2-2; no clear D gene. V lost 5 bases and J 0 bases, leaving 7 bases between the germline ends. This CDR3 is built from 14 residues. CDR1 is LNHDA and CDR2 is SQIVND in the germline V gene (reference sequence). The CDR3 reads CASSLPSNTGELFF. The CDR3 DNA is TGTGCCAGTAGTCTACCATCGAACACCGGGGAGCTGTTTTTT.

At least ten counts were recorded for this clonotype. J is TRBJ2-7 and V is TRBV14; 8 positions agree with TRBD1. Germline assignment: CDR1 SGHDN and CDR2 FVKESK. J was trimmed by 4 bases and V by 6 bases; bases with no gene match: 8. The CDR3 loop spans 14 amino acids. This CDR3 reads CASRRTGIMYEQYF. In DNA, the CDR3 is TGTGCCAGCAGACGGACAGGGATTATGTACGAGCAGTACTTC.

The rearrangement links TRBV5-1 to TRBJ2-7, with 11 positions matching TRBD2. Germline assignment: CDR1 SGHRS and CDR2 YFSETQ. Unmatched junction bases numbered 5, after V lost 4 bases and J lost 5 bases. The CDR3 sequence is 14 residues long. The CDR3 DNA reads TGCGCCAGCAGCCAGGGGACTAGCGGAAACGAGCAGTACTTC. Its translation: CASSQGTSGNEQYF. The entire variable domain, with the rest obtained from reference TRBV5-1 and TRBJ2-7, is as follows: KAGVTQTPRYLIKTRGQQVTLSCSPISGHRSVSWYQQTPGQGLQFLFEYFSETQRNKGNFPGRFSGRQFSNSRSEMNVSTLELGDSALYLCASSQGTSGNEQYFGPGTRLTVT.

This clonotype was observed at least ten times. The V call is TRBV12-3 or TRBV12-4, the J call TRBJ1-5, with D uncertain. The CDR3 is made up of 13 amino acids. Trimming took 6 bases from V and 0 from J, leaving 6 bases between them. This CDR3 is CASRGYSNQPQHF. The CDR3 bases are TGTGCCAGCAGAGGGTATAGCAATCAGCCCCAGCATTTT.

This clonotype was picked up a small number of times. This sequence joins TRBV19 and TRBJ2-5, with TRBD2 matching over 12 bases. Germline values: CDR1 LNHDA, CDR2 SQIVND (reference sequence). The V segment lost 4 bases and the J segment 0 bases; nucleotides outside the gene matches: 0. This CDR3 comprises 15 residues. CDR3 sequence: CASSRTSGDQETQYF. The DNA of the CDR3 is TGTGCCAGTAGTAGGACTAGCGGGGACCAAGAGACCCAGTACTTC.

This clonotype was counted a few times. The chain couples TRBV19 to TRBJ1-5; D possibly corresponds to TRBD1 (5 bases). Germline V CDR1 and CDR2: LNHDA, SQIVND (reference sequence). Trimming took 2 bases from V and 9 from J, leaving 8 bases between them. The CDR3 is made up of 12 amino acids. The chain's CDR3 is CASSIFGGPQHF. In nucleotides, the CDR3 is TGTGCCAGTAGTATATTCGGGGGGCCCCAGCATTTT. The full variable domain, its missing parts supplied by reference TRBV19 and TRBJ1-5, is DGGITQSPKYLFRKEGQNVTLSCEQNLNHDAMYWYRQDPGQGLRLIYYSQIVNDFQKGDIAEGYSVSREKKESFPLTVTSAQKNPTAFYLCASSIFGGPQHFGDGTRLSIL.

This clonotype was seen at least ten times. This chain connects TRBV7-9 to TRBJ1-1; a weak D match, TRBD1 (5 bases). Germline loops: CDR1 SEHNR, CDR2 FQNEAQ (reference sequence). CDR3 size: 12 residues. The V gene lost 1 base and the J gene lost 11 bases, with 11 bases spanning the gap. The CDR3 protein is CASSLDGAGAFF. CDR3 DNA sequence: TGTGCCAGCAGCTTAGACGGGGCCGGGGCTTTCTTT.